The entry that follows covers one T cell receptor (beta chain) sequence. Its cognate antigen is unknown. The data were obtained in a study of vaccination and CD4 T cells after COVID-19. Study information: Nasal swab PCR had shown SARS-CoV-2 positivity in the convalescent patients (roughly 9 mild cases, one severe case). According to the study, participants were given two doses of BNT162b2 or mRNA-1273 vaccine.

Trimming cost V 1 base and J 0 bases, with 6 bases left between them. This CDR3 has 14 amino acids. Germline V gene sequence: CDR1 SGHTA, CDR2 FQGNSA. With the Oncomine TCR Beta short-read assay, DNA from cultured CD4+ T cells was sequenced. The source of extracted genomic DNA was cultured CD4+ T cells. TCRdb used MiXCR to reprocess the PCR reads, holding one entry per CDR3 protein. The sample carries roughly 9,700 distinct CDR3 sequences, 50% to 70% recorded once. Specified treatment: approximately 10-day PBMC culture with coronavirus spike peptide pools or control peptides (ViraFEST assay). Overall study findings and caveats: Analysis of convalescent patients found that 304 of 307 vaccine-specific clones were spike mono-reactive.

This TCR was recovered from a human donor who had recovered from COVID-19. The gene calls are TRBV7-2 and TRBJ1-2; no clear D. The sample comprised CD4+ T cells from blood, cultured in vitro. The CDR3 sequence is CASSLEAANYGYTF. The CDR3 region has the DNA TGTGCCAGCAGCTTAGAAGCAGCTAACTATGGCTACACCTTC.